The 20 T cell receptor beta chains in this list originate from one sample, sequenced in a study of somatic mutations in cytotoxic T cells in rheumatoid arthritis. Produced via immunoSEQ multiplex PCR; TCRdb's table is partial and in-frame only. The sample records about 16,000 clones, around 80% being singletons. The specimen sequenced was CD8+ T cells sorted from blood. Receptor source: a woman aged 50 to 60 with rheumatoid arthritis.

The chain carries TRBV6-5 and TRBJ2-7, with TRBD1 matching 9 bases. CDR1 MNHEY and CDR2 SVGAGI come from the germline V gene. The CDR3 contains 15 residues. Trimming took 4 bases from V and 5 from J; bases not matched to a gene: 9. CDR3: CASSFQGQGGNEQYF. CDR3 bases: TGTGCCAGCAGTTTCCAGGGACAGGGTGGGAACGAGCAGTACTTC.

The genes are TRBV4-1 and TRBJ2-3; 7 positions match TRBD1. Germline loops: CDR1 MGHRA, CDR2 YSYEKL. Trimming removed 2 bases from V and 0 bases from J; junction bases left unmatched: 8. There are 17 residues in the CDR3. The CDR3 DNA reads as TGCGCCAGCAGCCAACCCCTTGAGACAGGGAGCACAGATACGCAGTATTTT. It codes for CASSQPLETGSTDTQYF.

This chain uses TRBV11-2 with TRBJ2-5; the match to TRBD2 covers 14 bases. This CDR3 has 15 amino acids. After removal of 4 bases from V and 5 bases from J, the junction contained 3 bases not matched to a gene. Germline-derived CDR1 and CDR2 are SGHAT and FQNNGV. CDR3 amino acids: CASSWGTSGSETQYF. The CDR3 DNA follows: TGTGCCAGCAGCTGGGGGACTAGCGGGAGTGAGACCCAGTACTTC.

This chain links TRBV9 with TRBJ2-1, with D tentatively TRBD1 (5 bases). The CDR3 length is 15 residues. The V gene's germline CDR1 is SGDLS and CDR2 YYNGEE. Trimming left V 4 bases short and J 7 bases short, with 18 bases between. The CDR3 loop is CASSPDLGAGNEQFF. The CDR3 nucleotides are TGTGCCAGCAGCCCCGATCTTGGGGCTGGGAATGAGCAGTTCTTC. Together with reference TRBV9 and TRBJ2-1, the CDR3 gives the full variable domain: DSGVTQTPKHLITATGQRVTLRCSPRSGDLSVYWYQQSLDQGLQFLIQYYNGEERAKGNILERFSAQQFPDLHSELNLSSLELGDSALYFCASSPDLGAGNEQFFGPGTRLTVL.

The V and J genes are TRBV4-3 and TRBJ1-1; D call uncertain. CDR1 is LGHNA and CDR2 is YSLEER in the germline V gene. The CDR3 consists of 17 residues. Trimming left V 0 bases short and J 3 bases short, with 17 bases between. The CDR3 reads CASSQELGEGWDTEAFF. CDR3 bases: TGCGCCAGCAGCCAAGAGCTAGGAGAGGGTTGGGACACTGAAGCTTTCTTT.

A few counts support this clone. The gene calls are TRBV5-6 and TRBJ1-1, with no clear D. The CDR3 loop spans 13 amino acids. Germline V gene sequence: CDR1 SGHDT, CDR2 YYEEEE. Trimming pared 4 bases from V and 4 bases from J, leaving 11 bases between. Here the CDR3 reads CASSPRSSTEAFF. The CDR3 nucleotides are TGTGCCAGCAGCCCCCGGTCCTCCACTGAAGCTTTCTTT.

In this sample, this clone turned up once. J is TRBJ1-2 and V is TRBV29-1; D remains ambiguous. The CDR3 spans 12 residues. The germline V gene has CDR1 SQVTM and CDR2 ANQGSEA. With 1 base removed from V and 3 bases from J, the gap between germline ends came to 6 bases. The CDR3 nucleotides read TGCAGCGTTGAAGGGACGGACTATGGCTACACCTTC. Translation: CSVEGTDYGYTF.

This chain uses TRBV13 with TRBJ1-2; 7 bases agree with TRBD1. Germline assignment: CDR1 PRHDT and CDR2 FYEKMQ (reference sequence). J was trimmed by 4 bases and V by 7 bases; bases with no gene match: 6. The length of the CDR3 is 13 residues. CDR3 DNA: TGTGCCAGCACCAAGGGACAGTTCTATGGCTACACCTTC. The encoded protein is CASTKGQFYGYTF.

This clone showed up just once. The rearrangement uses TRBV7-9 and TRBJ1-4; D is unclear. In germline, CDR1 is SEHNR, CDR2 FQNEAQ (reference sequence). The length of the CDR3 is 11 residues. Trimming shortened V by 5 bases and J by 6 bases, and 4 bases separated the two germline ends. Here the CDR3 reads CASSRDEKLFF. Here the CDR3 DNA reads TGTGCCAGCAGCCGAGATGAAAAACTGTTTTTT. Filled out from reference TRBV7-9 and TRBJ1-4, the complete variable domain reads DTGVSQNPRHKITKRGQNVTFRCDPISEHNRLYWYRQTLGQGPEFLTYFQNEAQLEKSRLLSDRFSAERPKGSFSTLEIQRTEQGDSAMYLCASSRDEKLFFGSGTQLSVL.

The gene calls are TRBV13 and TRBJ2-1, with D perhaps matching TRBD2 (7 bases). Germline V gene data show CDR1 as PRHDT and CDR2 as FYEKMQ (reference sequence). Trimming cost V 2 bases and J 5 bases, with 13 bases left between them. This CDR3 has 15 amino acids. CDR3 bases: TGTGCCAGCAGCTTAAGGGGGGGGCCCAACAATGAGCAGTTCTTC. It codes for CASSLRGGPNNEQFF.

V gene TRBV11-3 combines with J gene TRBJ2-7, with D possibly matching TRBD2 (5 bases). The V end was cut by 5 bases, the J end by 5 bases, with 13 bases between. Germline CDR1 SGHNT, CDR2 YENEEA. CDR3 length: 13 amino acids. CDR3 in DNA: TGTGCCAGCAGCCTCGGACTTTTGAACGAGCAGTACTTC. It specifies CASSLGLLNEQYF.

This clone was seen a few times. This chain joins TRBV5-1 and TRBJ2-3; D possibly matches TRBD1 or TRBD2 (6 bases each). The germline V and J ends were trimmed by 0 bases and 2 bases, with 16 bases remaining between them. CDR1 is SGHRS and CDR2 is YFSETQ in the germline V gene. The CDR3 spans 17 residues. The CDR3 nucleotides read TGCGCCAGCAGCTTGGAACAGGGAGGCCTTTCCACAGATACGCAGTATTTT. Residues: CASSLEQGGLSTDTQYF.

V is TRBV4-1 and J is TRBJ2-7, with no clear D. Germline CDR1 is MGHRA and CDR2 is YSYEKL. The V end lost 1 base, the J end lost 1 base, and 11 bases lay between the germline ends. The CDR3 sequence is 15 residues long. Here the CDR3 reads CASSQGWVGSYEQYF. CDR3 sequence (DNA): TGCGCCAGCAGCCAAGGTTGGGTGGGTTCCTACGAGCAGTACTTC.

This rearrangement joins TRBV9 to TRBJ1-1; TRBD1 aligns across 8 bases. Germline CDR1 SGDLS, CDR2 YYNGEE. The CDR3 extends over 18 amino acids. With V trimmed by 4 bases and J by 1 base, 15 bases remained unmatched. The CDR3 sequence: CASSSRQGMDSGNTEAFF. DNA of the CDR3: TGTGCCAGCAGCTCACGACAGGGGATGGATTCGGGGAACACTGAAGCTTTCTTT.

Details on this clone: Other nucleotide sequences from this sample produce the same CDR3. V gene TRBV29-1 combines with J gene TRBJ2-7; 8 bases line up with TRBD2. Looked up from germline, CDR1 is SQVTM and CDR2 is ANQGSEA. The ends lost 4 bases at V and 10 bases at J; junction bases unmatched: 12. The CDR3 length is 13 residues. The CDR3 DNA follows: TGCAGCGTTGTGTCCCGGGAGGGCCTCGAACAGTACTTC. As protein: CSVVSREGLEQYF.

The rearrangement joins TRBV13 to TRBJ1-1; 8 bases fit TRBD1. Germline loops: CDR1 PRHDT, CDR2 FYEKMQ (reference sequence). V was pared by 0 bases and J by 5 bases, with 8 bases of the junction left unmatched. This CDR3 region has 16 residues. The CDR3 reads CASSLGPRTGLTEAFF. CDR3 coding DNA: TGTGCCAGCAGCTTAGGCCCCAGGACAGGGTTAACTGAAGCTTTCTTT.

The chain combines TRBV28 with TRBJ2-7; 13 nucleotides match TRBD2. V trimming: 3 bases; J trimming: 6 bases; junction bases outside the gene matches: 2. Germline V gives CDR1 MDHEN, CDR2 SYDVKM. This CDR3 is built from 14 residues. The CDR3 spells CASSLGLAGTEQYF. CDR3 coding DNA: TGTGCCAGCAGTTTGGGACTAGCGGGAACCGAGCAGTACTTC.

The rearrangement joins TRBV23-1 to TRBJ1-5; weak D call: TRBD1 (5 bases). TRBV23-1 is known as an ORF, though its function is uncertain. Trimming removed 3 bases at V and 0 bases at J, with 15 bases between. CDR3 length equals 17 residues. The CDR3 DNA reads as TGCGCCAGCAGTCATCCAGACAGCCACTATAGCAATCAGCCCCAGCATTTT. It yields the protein CASSHPDSHYSNQPQHF.

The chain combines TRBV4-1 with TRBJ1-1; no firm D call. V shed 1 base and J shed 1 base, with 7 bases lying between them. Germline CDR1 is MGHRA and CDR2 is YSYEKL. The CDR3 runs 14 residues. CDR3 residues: CASSQGGPNTEAFF. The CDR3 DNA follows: TGCGCCAGCAGCCAAGGCGGGCCGAACACTGAAGCTTTCTTT.

DNA for the CDR3: TGTGCCAGCAGTTTAAGGAGGGGCGCACCCTTCTACGAGCAGTACTTC. Amino acids: CASSLRRGAPFYEQYF. J is TRBJ2-7 and V is TRBV28; possible D gene TRBD2, 6 bases. Germline-derived CDR1 and CDR2 are MDHEN and SYDVKM. The CDR3 contains 16 residues. V lost 2 bases and J 3 bases, leaving 17 bases between the germline ends.